This entry features one T cell receptor beta chain sequence. These data belong to a study of blood T cells in healthy people across ages. Germline loops: CDR1 SGHRS, CDR2 YFSETQ. The V and J ends lost 4 bases and 13 bases respectively, with 18 bases between them. CDR3 length: 13 amino acids. Sample-barcoded 5' priming and a J-beta primer mix drove a second PCR of roughly 7 to 11 cycles. TCRdb processed the 5' RACE reads anew with MiXCR; each CDR3 protein has one entry. The sample holds some 780,000 distinct CDR3 sequences, around three fifths seen once. V usage is TRBV5-1 and J usage is TRBJ2-4, with D hard to call. Sequenced input: blood. The receptor's source is a man aged 40-49 years in good health. CDR3 protein: CASSPEELGKQYF. In DNA form, the CDR3 reads TGCGCCAGCAGCCCCGAAGAGCTGGGTAAGCAGTACTTC.